This record looks at one T cell receptor beta chain sequence and its context. This entry belongs to a study of blood T cell repertoires in COVID-19. Study at large: COVID-19 samples from acute and convalescent phases originated in the United States, Italy and Spain. Nucleic acid was either cDNA or gDNA, and it came from T cells, B-cell-depleted T cells, or PBMCs.

Per the authors' pipeline: Estimated nucleated cell counts came from reference gene primer amplification. Method: immunoSEQ multiplex PCR; TCRdb's copy keeps in-frame clones and lacks some. The DNA was the basis for D and trimming; V, J and clone size are from that table. The data hold fewer than 110,000 clones, with about 91% observed a single time. The CDR3 extends over 15 amino acids. Per germline, CDR1 SGHRS and CDR2 YFSETQ. After removal of 3 bases from V and 2 bases from J, the junction contained 6 bases not matched to a gene. The origin of this receptor is a man aged 45-60 years with active or convalescent COVID-19. V usage is TRBV5-1 and J usage is TRBJ2-7, with TRBD1 matching over 9 bases. Sequences were obtained from peripheral blood. The CDR3 loop is CASSYWTGVPYEQYF. The DNA for the CDR3 is TGCGCCAGCAGCTACTGGACAGGGGTTCCCTACGAGCAGTACTTC.